What follows describes a single T cell receptor (beta chain). This entry belongs to a study of human T cells and chemical hapten exposure. One entry per CDR3 protein results from TCRdb running MiXCR on the RACE reads. The data hold approximately 72,000 distinct CDR3 sequences, with 8.5% to 14% observed a single time. Noted time point: patch test 3, about 24 weeks after DPC sensitization. Noted treatment: therapeutic diphenylcyclopropenone sensitization with weekly scalp DPC. The CDR3 sequence is 13 residues long. V dropped 9 bases and J dropped 5; count of bases not matched to a gene: 6. Looked up from germline, CDR1 is MNHEY and CDR2 is SVGAGI.

This receptor was taken from a woman aged 45-65 years with alopecia areata. Some clones in this sample may be carry-over from other donors' samples. V is TRBV6-5 and J is TRBJ1-4; 7 bases map to TRBD1. The sample here was whole blood, taken in connection with sensitization to the hapten diphenylcyclopropenone (DPC). The CDR3: CASKGQWNEKLFF. For the CDR3, the DNA is TGTGCCAGTAAGGGACAGTGGAATGAAAAACTGTTTTTT.